Here is one T cell receptor (beta chain) with its context. Its antigen is unidentified. The data were taken from a study of identical twins. Broader study findings: The degree of excess twin sharing was weaker in beta out-of-frame sequences.

One entry per CDR3 protein, called by TCRdb with MiXCR from the 5' RACE reads. The table includes some 590,000 distinct CDR3 sequences, around 9.6% detected once. The CDR3 runs to 15 residues. Germline V gene lookup returns CDR1 MGHRA and CDR2 YSYEKL. V was clipped by 1 base and J by 0 bases, with 7 bases between them. The same data also went into a second study, on yellow fever vaccine responses in identical twins.

This sequence was found in a woman between 18 and 29 years old in good health. The material sequenced was PBMCs. The J gene is TRBJ2-1, the V gene TRBV4-1; either TRBD1 or TRBD2 may supply D (5 bases each). The CDR3 protein is CASSQGDLSYNEQFF. CDR3 in DNA: TGCGCCAGCAGCCAAGGGGACCTCTCCTACAATGAGCAGTTCTTC.